The entry below describes one T cell receptor beta chain. What it binds is not known. This entry belongs to a study of blood T cells in healthy people across ages. The study's findings and limits: Age showed a roughly linear inverse relationship with TCR beta diversity per million T cells. The percentage of naive T cells correlated strongly with TCR beta diversity.

A sample-barcoded 5' primer and a J-beta primer mix were used in a second PCR of about 7 to 12 cycles. TCRdb re-called the 5' RACE reads through MiXCR, storing one row per CDR3 protein. The sample includes around 1,100,000 distinct CDR3 sequences, 35% to 40% seen only once; the top ten take roughly 13%. Trimming at V came to 0 bases and at J to 7 bases, leaving 4 bases not matched to a gene. The germline V gene encodes CDR1 DFQATT and CDR2 SNEGSKA (reference sequence). The CDR3 is 14 residues long. The extraction recovered at least 6 micrograms of total RNA per sample. What was sequenced was blood. This chain links TRBV20-1 with TRBJ2-3, with 10 positions matching TRBD2. This TCR came from a man aged 18-30 years in good health. The CDR3 DNA is TGCAGTGCTAGAGAGAAGCGGGGGGGCAATACGCAGTATTTT. Residues: CSAREKRGGNTQYF.